This is a list of T cell receptor beta chains from one sample in a study of neurological immune-mediated disorders. MiXCR, applied by TCRdb to the 5' RACE reads, yields one record per CDR3 protein. The profile covers under 85,000 distinct CDR3 sequences, with around 5% appearing a single time and 5.6% taken by the ten largest. The sequenced sample consisted of PBMCs. These receptors originate from a human donor with multiple sclerosis. The donor label of this sample is uncertain. Each CDR3 is given without its conserved first and last residue. Fields, in order: CDR3 protein, V gene, D gene. D genes are given only for firm matches.

CDR3: SASGGGFSYNEQF
V: TRBV20-1
D: -

CDR3: ASSPTDRVYEQY
V: TRBV5-1
D: TRBD1

CDR3: ASGFPIGTSGPSSYNEQF
V: TRBV12-5
D: TRBD2

CDR3: ASRTTGTTDTQY
V: TRBV6-5
D: TRBD1

CDR3: ASSSRRTGVERGGYT
V: TRBV5-5
D: TRBD1

CDR3: SAEGQYNYGYT
V: TRBV20-1
D: -

CDR3: SARDPLGTTYEQY
V: TRBV20-1
D: -

CDR3: SARAAGSQPQH
V: TRBV20-1
D: -

CDR3: SASLGPGDTQY
V: TRBV20-1
D: -

CDR3: ATSGQTSGFYNEQF
V: TRBV15
D: TRBD2

CDR3: ASSFELRRGNTGELF
V: TRBV5-5
D: -

CDR3: AISDSPYEQY
V: TRBV10-3
D: -

CDR3: ASSPSEWTRKYEQY
V: TRBV4-1
D: -

CDR3: SARGSSNQPQH
V: TRBV20-1
D: -

CDR3: ASTRGDSQPTDTQY
V: TRBV5-1
D: -

CDR3: ASSLNAPDTQY
V: TRBV5-1
D: -

CDR3: ASSLAGGATGELF
V: TRBV5-1
D: -

CDR3: ASNVGQSPNEKLF
V: TRBV5-1
D: -

CDR3: ASKTGIQGEKLF
V: TRBV6-5
D: -